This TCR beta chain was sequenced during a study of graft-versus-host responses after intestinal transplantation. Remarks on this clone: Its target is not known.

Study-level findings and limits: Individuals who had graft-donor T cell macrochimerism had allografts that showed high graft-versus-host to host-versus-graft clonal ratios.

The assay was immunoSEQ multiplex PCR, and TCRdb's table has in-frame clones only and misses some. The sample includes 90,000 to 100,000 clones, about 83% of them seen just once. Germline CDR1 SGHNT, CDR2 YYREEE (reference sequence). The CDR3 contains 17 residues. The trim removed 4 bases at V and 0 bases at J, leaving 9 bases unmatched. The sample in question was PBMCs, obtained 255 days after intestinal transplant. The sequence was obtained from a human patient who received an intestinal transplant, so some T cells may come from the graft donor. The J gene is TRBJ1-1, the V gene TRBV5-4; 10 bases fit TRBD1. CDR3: CASSVGTGVIMNTEAFF. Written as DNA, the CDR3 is TGTGCCAGCAGCGTCGGGACAGGGGTCATCATGAACACTGAAGCTTTCTTT.